Each of the 2 T cell receptor beta chains below was sequenced from the same sample in a study of cytomegalovirus exposure and HLA in healthy donors. The PCR employed 60 Vbeta primers together with 13 Jbeta primers. This table comes from immunoSEQ multiplex PCR, and its TCRdb copy is limited to in-frame clones, with some not included. Here the sample spans around 130,000 clones, 70% to 80% being singletons. The sequenced sample was PBMCs. The receptors stem from a man younger than 35 in good health and CMV-seronegative.

The chain combines TRBV28 with TRBJ2-6, with TRBD2 as a possible D gene (6 bases). The CDR3 covers 17 residues. Trimming cost V 3 bases and J 1 base, with 13 bases left between them. Germline loops: CDR1 MDHEN, CDR2 SYDVKM. The CDR3 reads CASSLGGVQSGANVLTF. The CDR3 DNA reads as TGTGCCAGCAGTTTGGGGGGAGTCCAATCTGGGGCCAACGTCCTGACTTTC.

This chain joins TRBV9 and TRBJ2-2; 12 bases align to TRBD1. The CDR3 is made up of 24 amino acids. The V and J ends lost 1 base and 3 bases, in that order; junction bases with no gene match: 25. The germline CDR1 and CDR2 sequences are SGDLS and YYNGEE. The CDR3 DNA is TGTGCCAGCAGCGTACAGGTTCCCCGACCGGGACAGGGGGCGGACAAGGACTACACCGGGGAGCTGTTTTTT. Its translation is CASSVQVPRPGQGADKDYTGELFF.